The entry that follows covers one T cell receptor (beta chain) sequence. Its antigen is not known. A much larger clone differs from this one at a single base, so this may be a read error. These data belong to a study of T cell repertoires in cytomegalovirus infection. Turning to the study itself: HLA-B-restricted CMV epitopes that are well studied, plus recently identified HLA-C-restricted ones, were used by the study. Public TCR beta signatures provided an indication of both CMV infection and a matching HLA type.

TCRdb itself ran the reads through MiXCR, one entry per CDR3 protein. Of 900,000 to 950,000 distinct CDR3 sequences in the sample, approximately 31% were seen once. General study points: Cumulative public TCR beta family frequency identified carriers of CMV plus the relevant HLA.

CDR3 size: 15 residues. The germline V gene has CDR1 MDHEN and CDR2 SYDVKM. The source material was cultured CD8+ T cells from PBMCs, sampled from culture after CMV antigen stimulation. The chain recombines TRBV28 with TRBJ2-1; TRBD2 aligns across 9 bases. This clonotype was sampled from a human donor in good health (CMV status not recorded). Some clones in this sample may be carry-over from other donors' samples. The CDR3 DNA reads as TGTGTCAGCAGGATGCGGGGGGGTCTCTACAATGAGCAGTTCTTC. This sequence encodes CVSRMRGGLYNEQFF.